Presented here are 29 T cell receptor beta chains from one specimen sequenced in a study of metastatic and nonmetastatic thyroid tumors. Before thyroid surgery, none of the patients had received any treatment. With MiXCR, TCRdb reprocessed the PCR reads. This sample has 50,000 to 65,000 clones; approximately 4.1% occur once, and the top ten carry about 20%. Material for sequencing was blood. The receptors come from a female donor with papillary thyroid cancer or a benign thyroid nodule (not recorded which). Some clones in this sample may be carry-over from other donors' samples.

A remark on this clone: This may stem from a read error, because a much larger clone lies one nucleotide away. The chain uses TRBV7-8 and TRBJ1-6; 8 positions agree with TRBD1. The V gene end was trimmed by 7 bases and the J gene end by 11 bases; junction bases not matched to a gene: 16. Germline loops: CDR1 SGHVS, CDR2 FQNEAQ. This CDR3 region has 16 residues. The chain's CDR3 is CASIPRTGRLDPPLHF. The DNA of the CDR3 is TGTGCCAGCATCCCACGGACAGGGAGGTTGGATCCACCCCTCCACTTT. The entire variable domain, with the rest obtained from reference TRBV7-8 and TRBJ1-6, is as follows: GAGVSQSPRYKVAKRGQDVALRCDPISGHVSLFWYQQALGQGPEFLTYFQNEAQLDKSGLPSDRFFAERPEGSVSTLKIQRTQQEDSAVYLCASIPRTGRLDPPLHFGNGTRLTVT.

There are many counts of this clone. This chain connects TRBV5-1 to TRBJ2-6; TRBD1 or TRBD2 may be the D gene (5 bases each). Trimming took off 0 bases at V and 9 bases at J, with 13 bases between the two ends. CDR3 length equals 15 residues. Per germline, CDR1 SGHRS and CDR2 YFSETQ. DNA for the CDR3: TGCGCCAGCAGCTTGGGAGGGGTGGCCGTCAACGTCCTGACTTTC. Residues: CASSLGGVAVNVLTF.

This rearrangement joins TRBV7-9 to TRBJ2-1; the D gene is possibly TRBD1 (6 bases). Germline-derived CDR1 and CDR2 are SEHNR and FQNEAQ (reference sequence). CDR3 length equals 16 residues. V was shortened by 1 base and J by 3 bases, with 13 bases between the two germline ends. The CDR3 nucleotides are TGTGCCAGCAGCTTAGACACGACAGGCCTCTACAATGAGCAGTTCTTC. This gives the protein CASSLDTTGLYNEQFF.

This clone was detected ten times or more. The rearrangement joins TRBV12-3 or TRBV12-4 to TRBJ2-3; 8 bases match TRBD2. There are 13 residues in the CDR3. Losses at the gene ends were 3 bases for V and 9 bases for J; bases not matched to a gene: 5. For the CDR3, the DNA is TGTGCCAGCAGTTTCGGTCGGGAGGGAACGCAGTATTTT. Translating gives CASSFGREGTQYF.

This clone was picked up a small number of times. The V call is TRBV18, the J call TRBJ2-1; 7 nucleotides align to TRBD2. Germline V gene sequence: CDR1 KGHSH, CDR2 LQKENI. The CDR3 length is 16 residues. Trimming cost V 6 bases and J 5 bases; bases outside gene matches: 13. CDR3 in DNA: TGTGCCAGCTCCCGAACCTCTGGCGGGAGCCACAATGAGCAGTTCTTC. Amino acid sequence: CASSRTSGGSHNEQFF.

The genes are TRBV6-1 and TRBJ2-3; TRBD2 agrees at 10 bases. V shed 6 bases, J shed 4 bases, and the junction held 10 bases outside the gene matches. Germline V lookup: CDR1 MNHNS, CDR2 SASEGT. This CDR3 has 16 amino acids. CDR3 protein: CASRPTSGKGADTQYF. CDR3 nucleotides: TGTGCCAGCAGACCAACTAGCGGGAAAGGTGCAGATACGCAGTATTTT.

Worth noting for this clone: This may come from a read error, since a much larger clone is one base off. The DNA of the CDR3 is TGCAGTTTCCAGGGGTACGGCCGGGAGACCCAGTACTTC. Residues: CSFQGYGRETQYF. This chain links TRBV20-1 with TRBJ2-5, with TRBD1 as a possible D gene (6 bases). CDR3 size: 13 residues. The V gene lost 8 bases and the J gene lost 5 bases, with 18 bases spanning the gap. Germline-derived CDR1 and CDR2 are DFQATT and SNEGSKA (reference sequence).

This clone was seen a few times. V is TRBV6-1 and J is TRBJ1-1; perhaps TRBD1 as D (5 bases). Germline V gene sequence: CDR1 MNHNS, CDR2 SASEGT. This CDR3 spans 13 amino acids. V was clipped by 5 bases and J by 3 bases, with 10 bases between them. The CDR3 DNA reads TGTGCCAGCAGTAGGGGAGAGGACACTGAAGCTTTCTTT. Translating it yields CASSRGEDTEAFF.

This clone was counted at least ten times. An end of the junction does not agree with germline; a read error may underlie this. This rearrangement joins TRBV6-1 to TRBJ1-1; 7 bases align to TRBD1. Germline assignment: CDR1 MNHNS and CDR2 SASEGT. This CDR3 has 13 amino acids. CDR3 bases: TGTGCCAGCGGTGATACAGGGGCCGCTGAAGCTTTCTTT. This gives the protein CASGDTGAAEAFF.

This clone came up a few times. The V and J genes are TRBV28 and TRBJ2-1; 7 nucleotides line up with TRBD2. There are 16 residues in the CDR3. The germline gives CDR1 MDHEN, CDR2 SYDVKM. Germline trimming cut 2 bases from V and 9 bases from J; bases unmatched to any gene: 13. CDR3 amino acids: CASSLLGRVRYGEQFF. CDR3 coding DNA: TGTGCCAGCAGTTTACTTGGGAGGGTAAGGTATGGTGAGCAGTTCTTC.

Note on this clone: Other DNA sequences in the same sample also yield this CDR3. The V and J genes are TRBV18 and TRBJ1-5, with D perhaps matching TRBD1 (6 bases). The CDR3 has 17 amino acids. V lost 0 bases, J lost 7 bases, and 19 bases lay in between. Looked up from germline, CDR1 is KGHSH and CDR2 is LQKENI. As DNA, the CDR3 is TGTGCCAGCTCACCACCACGGGGGCCCTTGACGGTCCAGCCCCAGCATTTT. Residues: CASSPPRGPLTVQPQHF.

Many counts were recorded for this clone. The rearrangement links TRBV5-1 to TRBJ2-2; D gene ambiguous. Trimming left V 4 bases short and J 4 bases short, with 20 bases between. This CDR3 is 17 amino acids long. In germline, CDR1 is SGHRS, CDR2 YFSETQ. For the CDR3, the DNA is TGCGCCAGCAGCGCATCCACGAGCCTAGTAGCCACCGGGGAGCTGTTTTTT. Encoded protein: CASSASTSLVATGELFF.

This clone was counted ten times or more. The gene calls are TRBV20-1 and TRBJ2-7, with TRBD2 matching over 8 bases. The V gene's germline CDR1 is DFQATT and CDR2 SNEGSKA (reference sequence). This CDR3 region has 13 residues. Germline trimming cut 3 bases from V and 6 bases from J; bases unmatched to any gene: 7. This CDR3 reads CSASKVSGTEQYF. The CDR3 nucleotides read TGCAGTGCTAGCAAGGTTAGCGGGACCGAGCAGTACTTC.

This clone was recorded many times. The J gene is TRBJ1-3, the V gene TRBV18; 10 bases fit TRBD1. The CDR3 consists of 16 residues. Germline values: CDR1 KGHSH, CDR2 LQKENI. V shed 1 base, J shed 3 bases, and the junction held 3 bases outside the gene matches. Here the CDR3 DNA reads TGTGCCAGCTCACCACTGGGACAGGGGCTTGGAAACACCATATATTTT. It specifies CASSPLGQGLGNTIYF.

Ten or more counts support this clone. One junction end does not reproduce the germline sequence, and a read error may be involved. V is TRBV18 and J is TRBJ1-2; a weak D match, TRBD1 (5 bases). The germline CDR1 and CDR2 sequences are KGHSH and LQKENI. The CDR3 totals 12 residues. This CDR3 reads CAGSAGTYGYTF. The CDR3 DNA reads TGTGCCGGCTCAGCCGGGACCTATGGCTACACCTTC. Supplemented by reference TRBV18 and TRBJ1-2, the full variable domain reads NAGVMQNPRHLVRRRGQEARLRCSPMKGHSHVYWYRQLPEEGLKFMVYLQKENIIDESGMPKERFSAEFPKEGPSILRIQQVVRGDSAAYFCAGSAGTYGYTFGSGTRLTVV.

The chain combines TRBV20-1 with TRBJ2-5, with 9 bases identical to TRBD2. Germline CDR1 reads DFQATT; CDR2 reads SNEGSKA (reference sequence). V gave up 2 bases and J gave up 5 bases; unmatched junction bases: 12. The CDR3 runs to 16 residues. DNA of the CDR3: TGCAGTGCTAGATATCGGATAGCGGGAGAATTGGAGACCCAGTACTTC. Protein product: CSARYRIAGELETQYF.

There are many counts of this clone. V usage is TRBV11-3 and J usage is TRBJ2-3, with TRBD1 matching over 7 bases. CDR1 and CDR2 from the germline V gene are SGHNT and YENEEA. This CDR3 comprises 15 residues. V trimming: 5 bases; J trimming: 0 bases; junction bases outside the gene matches: 5. CDR3 in DNA: TGTGCCAGCAGCCGGGGACAGTATAGCACAGATACGCAGTATTTT. Its translation is CASSRGQYSTDTQYF.

This clone has ten or more counts. The rearrangement joins TRBV6-6 to TRBJ2-7; D possibly corresponds to TRBD1 (5 bases). This CDR3 is built from 17 residues. V was cut by 0 bases and J by 2 bases, with 17 bases left in between. The germline gives CDR1 MNHNY, CDR2 SVGAGI (reference sequence). The CDR3 nucleotides read TGTGCCAGCAGTTACTCAGTAAGGACAAACGAGGCCTACGAGCAGTACTTC. Translating it yields CASSYSVRTNEAYEQYF.

This clone has at least ten counts. Other DNA sequences in this specimen translate into the identical CDR3. V usage is TRBV6-1 and J usage is TRBJ2-1; D is possibly TRBD1 (5 bases). The germline V gene encodes CDR1 MNHNS and CDR2 SASEGT. The CDR3 length is 13 residues. The CDR3 region is CASAGQGYGEQFF. CDR3 bases: TGTGCTTCTGCCGGGCAGGGCTACGGTGAGCAGTTCTTC.

This clone was seen repeatedly, ten times or more. The chain recombines TRBV3-1 with TRBJ2-1; D is possibly TRBD2 (6 bases). V was trimmed by 3 bases and J by 6 bases, leaving 15 bases between them. Germline V gives CDR1 LGHDT, CDR2 YNNKEL (reference sequence). This CDR3 has 15 amino acids. The CDR3 protein is CASSQGVGTANEQFF. In DNA form, the CDR3 reads TGTGCCAGCAGCCAGGGGGTAGGGACTGCCAATGAGCAGTTCTTC.

This clone was found many times. Other nucleotide sequences in the sample specify the same CDR3. CDR3: CASSRQGGNTIYF. The DNA for the CDR3 is TGTGCCAGCAGTCGACAGGGAGGAAACACCATATATTTT. The chain couples TRBV27 to TRBJ1-3; the match to TRBD1 covers 7 bases. Germline CDR1 reads MNHEY; CDR2 reads SMNVEV (reference sequence). The CDR3 loop spans 13 amino acids. Trimming cost V 5 bases and J 4 bases; bases outside gene matches: 2.

This clone occurred many times. The rearrangement joins TRBV14 to TRBJ1-3; D gene uncertain. Germline V gives CDR1 SGHDN, CDR2 FVKESK. The V gene lost 0 bases and the J gene lost 2 bases, with 8 bases spanning the gap. This CDR3 contains 15 residues. The CDR3 region has the DNA TGTGCCAGCAGCCAAGATCGTCCCGCTGGAAACACCATATATTTT. Protein: CASSQDRPAGNTIYF.

This clone occurred many times. The chain combines TRBV24-1 with TRBJ1-2; unclear D gene. The CDR3 covers 13 residues. Looked up from germline, CDR1 is KGHDR and CDR2 is SFDVKD. With 3 bases removed from V and 1 base from J, the gap between germline ends came to 5 bases. DNA for the CDR3: TGTGCCACCAGTGATGCCAGTAACTATGGCTACACCTTC. Translated, it gives CATSDASNYGYTF.

This clone has only a few counts. This chain joins TRBV7-9 and TRBJ1-1; maybe TRBD1 (6 bases). V was cut by 1 base and J by 10 bases, with 19 bases left in between. The germline CDR1 and CDR2 sequences are SEHNR and FQNEAQ (reference sequence). The CDR3 is 15 residues long. This CDR3 is CASSLEETGRQAAFF. The CDR3, as DNA: TGTGCCAGCAGCTTAGAAGAGACAGGCAGGCAAGCAGCTTTCTTT.

This clone was detected many times. The chain couples TRBV20-1 to TRBJ1-2; 7 bases agree with TRBD1. Germline CDR1 is DFQATT and CDR2 is SNEGSKA (reference sequence). V shed 3 bases, J shed 4 bases, and the junction held 5 bases outside the gene matches. The CDR3 is 13 residues long. CDR3 sequence reads: CSASQGDLYGYTF. As DNA, the CDR3 is TGCAGTGCTAGCCAGGGGGATCTCTATGGCTACACCTTC.

This clone was seen many times. The chain links TRBV28 to TRBJ1-1; 7 bases agree with TRBD1. Looked up from germline, CDR1 is MDHEN and CDR2 is SYDVKM. CDR3 length: 16 amino acids. The J segment lost 1 base and the V segment lost 2 bases, leaving 7 bases of the junction unmatched. The DNA of the CDR3 is TGTGCCAGCAGTTTACGGCGGACAGGCCGGAACACTGAAGCTTTCTTT. Its translation is CASSLRRTGRNTEAFF.

This clone was picked up many times. The chain recombines TRBV9 with TRBJ1-4, with D perhaps TRBD1 (5 bases). CDR1 and CDR2 (germline): SGDLS, YYNGEE. The CDR3 runs to 14 residues. Trimming pared 4 bases from V and 2 bases from J, leaving 9 bases between. CDR3 DNA: TGTGCCAGCAGCTCCGGGGCTACTAATGAAAAACTGTTTTTT. Translating it yields CASSSGATNEKLFF.

At least ten counts were recorded for this clone. This chain connects TRBV7-9 to TRBJ2-7; 10 positions agree with TRBD1. CDR1 SEHNR and CDR2 FQNEAQ come from the germline V gene (reference sequence). After removal of 5 bases from V and 2 bases from J, the junction contained 3 bases not matched to a gene. The CDR3 runs 14 residues. CDR3 DNA sequence: TGTGCCAGCAGCCTCGGACAGGGGGCCTACGAGCAGTACTTC. Translated: CASSLGQGAYEQYF. Variable domain in full (rest from reference TRBV7-9 and TRBJ2-7): DTGVSQNPRHKITKRGQNVTFRCDPISEHNRLYWYRQTLGQGPEFLTYFQNEAQLEKSRLLSDRFSAERPKGSFSTLEIQRTEQGDSAMYLCASSLGQGAYEQYFGPGTRLTVT.

This clone was seen many times. Being one base from a much bigger clone, this may be a read error. The sample contains more than one DNA sequence encoding this CDR3. The genes are TRBV6-1 and TRBJ1-5; D uncertain. Trimming removed 6 bases from V and 8 bases from J, with 14 bases in between. CDR1 and CDR2 from the germline V gene are MNHNS and SASEGT. The CDR3 loop spans 13 amino acids. CDR3 in DNA: TGTGCCAGCAGACCAGTCCTCAACGAGCCCCAGCATTTT. It is translated as CASRPVLNEPQHF.